This T cell receptor (beta chain) emerged from a study of blood T cell repertoires in COVID-19. Study in general: Sources were T cells, B-cell-depleted T cells, or PBMCs; the material itself was cDNA or gDNA.

Trimming took 1 base from V and 2 from J, leaving 8 bases between them. The CDR3 totals 14 residues. Germline V CDR1 and CDR2: LGHDT, YNNKEL (reference sequence). Seattle-derived patients entered the study during active infection and were followed longitudinally. Some clones are missing from TCRdb's copy, which holds only in-frame ones; the method was immunoSEQ multiplex PCR. This sample carries 150,000 to 200,000 clones, 85% to 95% of them seen once, and the ten largest clones take 1.5% to 2.5%. What was sequenced was peripheral blood. V and J are TRBV3-1 (or the pseudogene TRBV3-2) and TRBJ1-1; TRBD1 is a possible D gene (5 bases). This TCR was sampled from an older woman with COVID-19, enrolled during active disease. The CDR3 nucleotides read TGTGCCAGCAGCCAAGTAGGGGCTAACACTGAAGCTTTCTTT. Protein: CASSQVGANTEAFF.